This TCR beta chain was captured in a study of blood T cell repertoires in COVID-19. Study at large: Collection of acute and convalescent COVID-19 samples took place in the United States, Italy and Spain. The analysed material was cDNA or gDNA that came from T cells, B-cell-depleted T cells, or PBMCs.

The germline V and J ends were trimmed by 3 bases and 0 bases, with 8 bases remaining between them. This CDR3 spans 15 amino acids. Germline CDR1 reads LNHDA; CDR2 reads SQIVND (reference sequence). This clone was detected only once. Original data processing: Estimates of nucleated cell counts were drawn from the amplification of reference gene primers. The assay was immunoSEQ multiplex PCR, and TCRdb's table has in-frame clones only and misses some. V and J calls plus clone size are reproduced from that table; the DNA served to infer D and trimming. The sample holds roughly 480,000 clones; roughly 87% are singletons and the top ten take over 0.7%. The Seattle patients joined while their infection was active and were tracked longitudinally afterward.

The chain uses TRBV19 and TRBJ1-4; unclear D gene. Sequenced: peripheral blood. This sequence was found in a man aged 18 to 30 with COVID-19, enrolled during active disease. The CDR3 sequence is CASSIGSATNEKLFF. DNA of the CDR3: TGTGCCAGTAGTATTGGCAGTGCAACTAATGAAAAACTGTTTTTT.